A selection of T cell receptor beta chains follows, all from one sample in a study of tumor-infiltrating lymphocytes in oesophageal squamous cell carcinoma. Using its own MiXCR run on the PCR reads, TCRdb lists one record per CDR3 protein. The sample consists of some 11,000 distinct CDR3 sequences, about 50% of them appearing once. Specimen: esophageal tumor tissue. The receptors here all came from a female donor with esophageal squamous cell carcinoma. Both conserved end residues are part of each CDR3. The D gene is left open where the match is weak. A row's size may be missing; if present it is once, few, many or a size class.

D gene	J gene	V gene	clone size	CDR3 DNA	CDR3 protein
TRBD1	TRBJ2-1	TRBV12-3/TRBV12-4	many	TGTGCCAGCAGTTTAATAGTGACAGGGGCCTACAATGAGCAGTTCTTC	CASSLIVTGAYNEQFF
NA	TRBJ2-3	TRBV7-2	NA	TGTGCCAGCAGCCCGGCTAGAACCACAGATACGCAGTATTTT	CASSPARTTDTQYF
TRBD2	TRBJ2-1	TRBV7-9	NA	TGTGCCAGCAGGTCTGCCGGTTTGGGACAGCCCACTAGCGGGAGGAACCATGAGCAGTTCTTC	CASRSAGLGQPTSGRNHEQFF
NA	TRBJ1-5	TRBV6-5	few	TGTGCCAGCAGTTACGGAGCCAATCAGCCCCAGCATTTT	CASSYGANQPQHF
NA	TRBJ1-2	TRBV7-1	NA	TGTGCCAGCAGCCCCCCCGCGGGGGGTGGCTACACCTTC	CASSPPAGGGYTF
NA	TRBJ2-5	TRBV7-3	once	TGTGCCAGCAGCCCAGGGACGACCAAAGAGACCCAGTACTTC	CASSPGTTKETQYF
TRBD1	TRBJ2-2	TRBV7-2	NA	TGTGCCAGCAGCCCCGGGACAGGTTTAACCGGGGAGCTGTTTTTT	CASSPGTGLTGELFF
NA	TRBJ2-5	TRBV6-6	NA	TGTGCCAGCAGTGGGACGGGTGGACGGAAAGAGACCCAGTACTTC	CASSGTGGRKETQYF
TRBD1	TRBJ1-1	TRBV20-1	NA	TGCAGTGCTCCCTGGACAGGGGGCCTTGTAAGACCGGGCAATGAGCAGTTCTTT	CSAPWTGGLVRPGNEQFF
NA	TRBJ2-7	TRBV5-6	few	TGTGCCAGCAGCTTGGCGGGACTCCCATTGGGGGAGCAGTACTTC	CASSLAGLPLGEQYF
NA	TRBJ2-1	TRBV7-2	NA	TGTGCCAGCAGCGTGGGGACCAATGAGCAGTTCTTC	CASSVGTNEQFF
NA	TRBJ1-4	TRBV5-3	NA	TGTGCCAGCAGCCCTGGGGCACAGGGAGGGAGTGAAAAACTGTTTTTT	CASSPGAQGGSEKLFF